In its sample, the clone carrying this T cell receptor (beta chain) was seen a few times. The sample belongs to a study of regulatory T cells in long-lasting Graves disease. Sequencing libraries for TCR beta were prepared with iRepertoire HTBI primers and Arm-PCR of CDR3 regions. MiXCR was run by TCRdb on the multiplex PCR reads, yielding one entry per CDR3 protein. The table has roughly 500,000 distinct CDR3 sequences, about 14% seen once. Time point: newly diagnosed GD, antithyroid drugs for less than 3 months. From PBMCs, RNA was extracted and then used to make the TCR library. CDR1 and CDR2 from the germline V gene are LGHNT and FRNRAP. V lost 6 bases and J lost 2, with 8 bases in between. The CDR3 loop spans 12 amino acids. The same data also went into a second study, on T cells in Graves' hyperthyroidism and ophthalmopathy. In that study: HTBI primers drove first-round RT-PCR of the TCR CDR3.

This sequence joins TRBV12-5 and TRBJ2-7; D uncertain. This clonotype was sampled from a man under 40 with Graves disease. The sample consisted of peripheral blood mononuclear cells (PBMCs), taken at new diagnosis, from a patient treated with antithyroid drugs. DNA for the CDR3: TGTGCTAGTGGGCTCCCCCCCTACGAGCAGTACTTC. Protein: CASGLPPYEQYF.